Presented here are 12 T cell receptor beta chains from one specimen sequenced in a study of T cell responses to AZD1222 COVID-19 vaccine. Repertoires were generated with immunoSEQ multiplex PCR, while TCRdb's copy carries only in-frame clones and drops some. The data contain about 160,000 clones, around 87% of them singletons. The input for sequencing was peripheral blood, taken 28 days after the second AZD1222 dose. These receptors were collected from an adult who received the AZD1222 COVID-19 vaccine.

The J gene is TRBJ2-7, the V gene TRBV9; D is ambiguous. The CDR3 is made up of 15 amino acids. Germline-derived CDR1 and CDR2 are SGDLS and YYNGEE. The V and J ends lost 0 bases and 6 bases respectively, with 16 bases between them. This chain's CDR3 is CASSVAHSPYSEQYF. The CDR3 nucleotides read TGTGCCAGCAGCGTAGCCCACAGCCCCTACAGCGAGCAGTACTTC.

The chain is built from TRBV25-1 and TRBJ1-1, with unresolved D. The CDR3 length is 11 residues. The germline CDR1 and CDR2 sequences are MGHDK and SYGVNS. V was trimmed by 10 bases and J by 4 bases, leaving 10 bases between them. The CDR3 DNA sequence: TGTGCCACAAATCGGGGCACTGAAGCTTTCTTT. This translates into CATNRGTEAFF.

The CDR3 region has the DNA TGTGCCAGCTCACCCTCGATTACCAACTATGGCTACACCTTC. As protein: CASSPSITNYGYTF. The chain joins TRBV18 to TRBJ1-2; no definite D call. The V gene lost 3 bases and the J gene lost 2 bases, with 10 bases spanning the gap. The CDR3 has 14 residues. In germline, CDR1 is KGHSH, CDR2 LQKENI.

This clone was seen once. V gene TRBV2 combines with J gene TRBJ2-2; a weak D match, TRBD1 (7 bases). Germline V lookup: CDR1 SNHLY, CDR2 FYNNEI. This CDR3 has 14 residues. Trimming removed 7 bases from V and 6 bases from J, with 15 bases in between. The CDR3 spells CASTGQGGAGELFF. The CDR3, as DNA: TGTGCCAGCACTGGGCAGGGGGGAGCCGGGGAGCTGTTTTTT.

The CDR3 sequence: CASSTSGNYNEQFF. In DNA form, the CDR3 reads TGTGCCAGCAGTACTAGCGGGAACTACAATGAGCAGTTCTTC. The chain combines TRBV27 with TRBJ2-1, with 10 bases aligning to TRBD2. This CDR3 is built from 14 residues. Unmatched junction bases numbered 1, after V lost 5 bases and J lost 3 bases. Germline V gives CDR1 MNHEY, CDR2 SMNVEV (reference sequence).

In this sample, this clone turned up once. DNA of the CDR3: TGTGCCAGTAGTACCCTGCCAGCACTGAATCAGCCCCAGCATTTT. It codes for CASSTLPALNQPQHF. The chain combines TRBV19 with TRBJ1-5; no reliable D call. The CDR3 length is 15 residues. V lost 4 bases and J 4 bases, leaving 14 bases between the germline ends. Germline-derived CDR1 and CDR2 are LNHDA and SQIVND (reference sequence).

The gene calls are TRBV7-3 and TRBJ2-2; D remains unclear. V lost 5 bases to trimming and J lost 6 bases, with 7 bases between them. The CDR3 spans 12 residues. CDR1 SGHTA and CDR2 FQGTGA come from the germline V gene. Written as DNA, the CDR3 is TGTGCCAGCAGCAGGGCCCCCGGGGAGCTGTTTTTT. It is translated as CASSRAPGELFF.

The chain carries TRBV10-1 and TRBJ2-1; 7 nucleotides agree with TRBD2. The CDR3 extends over 14 amino acids. Germline CDR1 and CDR2: WNHNN and SYGVQD (reference sequence). The J segment lost 10 bases and the V segment lost 10 bases, leaving 16 bases of the junction unmatched. The CDR3 region is CATTRQRGAGEQFF. The DNA for the CDR3 is TGCGCCACTACCCGGCAGCGGGGAGCCGGGGAGCAGTTCTTC.

This chain links TRBV15 with TRBJ1-4, with D uncertain. V was shortened by 3 bases and J by 7 bases, with 15 bases between the two germline ends. The CDR3 extends over 15 amino acids. Germline CDR1 is LNHNV and CDR2 is YYDKDF (reference sequence). This chain's CDR3 is CATSRDSQKGEKLFF. The CDR3 bases are TGTGCCACCAGCAGGGATTCCCAGAAGGGTGAAAAACTGTTTTTT. Using reference TRBV15 and TRBJ1-4 for the parts outside the CDR3, the full variable domain is DAMVIQNPRYQVTQFGKPVTLSCSQTLNHNVMYWYQQKSSQAPKLLFHYYDKDFNNEADTPDNFQSRRPNTSFCFLDIRSPGLGDTAMYLCATSRDSQKGEKLFFGSGTQLSVL.

The J gene is TRBJ1-5, the V gene TRBV18, with TRBD1 identical over 8 bases. Unmatched junction bases numbered 15, after V lost 6 bases and J lost 5 bases. This CDR3 contains 17 residues. CDR1 is KGHSH, CDR2 LQKENI, per germline. The CDR3 here is CASSYRRMDRDHQPQHF. Here the CDR3 DNA reads TGTGCCAGCTCGTACAGGCGAATGGACAGGGATCATCAGCCCCAGCATTTT.

This chain joins TRBV9 and TRBJ2-3; perhaps TRBD2 as D (6 bases). The ends were cut back, 6 bases at V and 4 bases at J, with 18 bases in the middle. This CDR3 has 15 residues. Germline CDR1 is SGDLS and CDR2 is YYNGEE. The CDR3, as DNA: TGTGCCAGCACGAAGTCGACTAGAAGTGCAGATACGCAGTATTTT. It is translated as CASTKSTRSADTQYF.

The genes are TRBV28 and TRBJ1-5, with D perhaps matching TRBD1 (6 bases). There are 14 residues in the CDR3. The V and J ends lost 2 bases and 7 bases respectively, with 12 bases between them. Germline loops: CDR1 MDHEN, CDR2 SYDVKM. CDR3 nucleotide sequence: TGTGCCAGCAGTTTAGGGGGCATTGGGCAGCCCCAGCATTTT. As protein: CASSLGGIGQPQHF.